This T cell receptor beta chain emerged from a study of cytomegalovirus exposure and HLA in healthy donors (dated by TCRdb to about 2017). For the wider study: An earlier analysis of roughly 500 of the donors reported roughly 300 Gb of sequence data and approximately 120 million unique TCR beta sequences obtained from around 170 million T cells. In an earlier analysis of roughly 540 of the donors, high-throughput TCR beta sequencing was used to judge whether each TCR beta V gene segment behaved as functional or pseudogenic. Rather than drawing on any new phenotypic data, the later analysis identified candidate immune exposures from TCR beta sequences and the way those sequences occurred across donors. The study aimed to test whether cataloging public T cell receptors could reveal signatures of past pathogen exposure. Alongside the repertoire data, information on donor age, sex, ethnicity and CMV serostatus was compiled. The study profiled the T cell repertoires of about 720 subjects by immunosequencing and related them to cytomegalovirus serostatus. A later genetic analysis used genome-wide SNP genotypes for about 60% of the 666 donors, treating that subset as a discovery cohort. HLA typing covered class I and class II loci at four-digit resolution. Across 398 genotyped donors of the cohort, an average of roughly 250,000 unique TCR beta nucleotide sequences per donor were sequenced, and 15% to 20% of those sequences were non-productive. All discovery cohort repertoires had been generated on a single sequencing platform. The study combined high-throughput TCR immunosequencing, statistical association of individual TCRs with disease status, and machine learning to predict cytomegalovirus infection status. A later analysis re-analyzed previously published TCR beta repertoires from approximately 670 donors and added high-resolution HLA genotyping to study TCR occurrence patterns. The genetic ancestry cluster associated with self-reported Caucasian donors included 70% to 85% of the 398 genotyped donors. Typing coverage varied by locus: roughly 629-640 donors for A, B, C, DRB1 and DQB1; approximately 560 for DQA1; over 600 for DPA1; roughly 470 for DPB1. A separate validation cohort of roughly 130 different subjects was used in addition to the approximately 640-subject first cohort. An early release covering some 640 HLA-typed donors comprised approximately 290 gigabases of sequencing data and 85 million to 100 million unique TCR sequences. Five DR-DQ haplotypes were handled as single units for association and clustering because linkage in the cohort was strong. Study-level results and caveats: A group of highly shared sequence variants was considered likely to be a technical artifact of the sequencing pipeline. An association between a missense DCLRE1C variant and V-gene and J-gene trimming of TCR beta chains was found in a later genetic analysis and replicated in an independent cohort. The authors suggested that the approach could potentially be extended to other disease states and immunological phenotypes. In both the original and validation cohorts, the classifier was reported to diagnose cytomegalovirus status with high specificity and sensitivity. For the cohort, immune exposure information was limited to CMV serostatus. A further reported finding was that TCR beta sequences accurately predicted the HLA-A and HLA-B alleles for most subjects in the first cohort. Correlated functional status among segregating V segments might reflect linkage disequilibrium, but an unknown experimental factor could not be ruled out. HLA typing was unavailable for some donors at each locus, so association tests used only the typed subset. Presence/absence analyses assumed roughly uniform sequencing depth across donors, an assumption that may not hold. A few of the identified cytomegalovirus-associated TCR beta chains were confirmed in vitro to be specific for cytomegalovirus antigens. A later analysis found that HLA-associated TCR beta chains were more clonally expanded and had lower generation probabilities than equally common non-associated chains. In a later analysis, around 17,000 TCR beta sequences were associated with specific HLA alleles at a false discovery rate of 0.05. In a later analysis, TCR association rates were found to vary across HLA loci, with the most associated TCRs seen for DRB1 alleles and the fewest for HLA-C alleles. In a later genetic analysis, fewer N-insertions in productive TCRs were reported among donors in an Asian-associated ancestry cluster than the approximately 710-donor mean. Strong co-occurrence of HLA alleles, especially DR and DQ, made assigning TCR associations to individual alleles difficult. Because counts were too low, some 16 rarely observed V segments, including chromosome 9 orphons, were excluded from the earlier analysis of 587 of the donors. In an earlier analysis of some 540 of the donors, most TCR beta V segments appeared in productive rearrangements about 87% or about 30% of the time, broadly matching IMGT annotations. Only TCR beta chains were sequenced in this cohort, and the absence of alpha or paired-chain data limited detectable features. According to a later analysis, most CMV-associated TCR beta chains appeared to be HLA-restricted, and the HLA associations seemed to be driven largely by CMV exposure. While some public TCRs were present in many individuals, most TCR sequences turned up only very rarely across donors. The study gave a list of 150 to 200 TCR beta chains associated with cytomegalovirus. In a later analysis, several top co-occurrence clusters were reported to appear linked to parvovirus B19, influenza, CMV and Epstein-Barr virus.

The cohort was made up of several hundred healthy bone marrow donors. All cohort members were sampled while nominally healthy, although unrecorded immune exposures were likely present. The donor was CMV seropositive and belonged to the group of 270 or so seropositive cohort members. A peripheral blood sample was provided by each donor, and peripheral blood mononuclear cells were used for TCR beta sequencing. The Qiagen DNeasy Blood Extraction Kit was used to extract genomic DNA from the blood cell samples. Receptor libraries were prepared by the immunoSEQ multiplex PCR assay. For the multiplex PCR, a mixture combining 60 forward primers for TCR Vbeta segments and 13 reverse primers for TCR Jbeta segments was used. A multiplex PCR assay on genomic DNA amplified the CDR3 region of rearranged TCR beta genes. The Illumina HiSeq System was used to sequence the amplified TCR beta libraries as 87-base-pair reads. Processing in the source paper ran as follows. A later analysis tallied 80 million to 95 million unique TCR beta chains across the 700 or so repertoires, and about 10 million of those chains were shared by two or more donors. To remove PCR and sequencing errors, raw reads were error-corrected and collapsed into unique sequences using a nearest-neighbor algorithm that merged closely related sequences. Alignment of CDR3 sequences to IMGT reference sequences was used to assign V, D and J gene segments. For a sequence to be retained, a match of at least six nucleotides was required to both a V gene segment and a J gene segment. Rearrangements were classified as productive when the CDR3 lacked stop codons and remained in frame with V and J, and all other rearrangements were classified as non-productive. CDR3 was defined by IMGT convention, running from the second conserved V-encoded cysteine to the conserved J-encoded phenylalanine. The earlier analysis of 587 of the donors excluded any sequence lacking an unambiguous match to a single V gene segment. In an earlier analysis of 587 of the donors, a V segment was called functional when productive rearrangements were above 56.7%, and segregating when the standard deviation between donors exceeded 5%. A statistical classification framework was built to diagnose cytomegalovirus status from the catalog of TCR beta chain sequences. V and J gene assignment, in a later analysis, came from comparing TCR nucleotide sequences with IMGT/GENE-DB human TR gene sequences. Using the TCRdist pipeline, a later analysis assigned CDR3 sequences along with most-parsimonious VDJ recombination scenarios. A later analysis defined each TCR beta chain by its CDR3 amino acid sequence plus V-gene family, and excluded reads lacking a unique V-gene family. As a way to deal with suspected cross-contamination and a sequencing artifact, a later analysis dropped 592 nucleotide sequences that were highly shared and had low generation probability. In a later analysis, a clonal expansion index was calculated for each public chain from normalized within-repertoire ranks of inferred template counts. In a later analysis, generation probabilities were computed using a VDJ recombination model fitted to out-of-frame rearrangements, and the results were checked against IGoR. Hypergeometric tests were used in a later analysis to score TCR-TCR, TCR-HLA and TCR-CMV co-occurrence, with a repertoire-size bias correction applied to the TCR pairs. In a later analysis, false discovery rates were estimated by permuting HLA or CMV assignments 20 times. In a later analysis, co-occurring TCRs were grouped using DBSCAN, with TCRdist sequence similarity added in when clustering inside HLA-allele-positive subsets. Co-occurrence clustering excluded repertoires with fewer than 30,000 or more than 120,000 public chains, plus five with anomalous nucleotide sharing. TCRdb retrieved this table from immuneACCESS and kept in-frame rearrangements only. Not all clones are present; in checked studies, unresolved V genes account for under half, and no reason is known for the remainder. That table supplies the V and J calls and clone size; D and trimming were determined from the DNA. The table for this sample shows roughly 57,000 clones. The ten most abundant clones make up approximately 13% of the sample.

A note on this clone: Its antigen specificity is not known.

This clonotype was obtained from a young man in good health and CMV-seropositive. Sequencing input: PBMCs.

The CDR3 reads CASSYSGLPDTQYF. The sequenced DNA is TGTGCCAGCAGTTACTCCGGACTTCCAGATACGCAGTATTTT. The V and J segments used are TRBV6-5 and TRBJ2-3; 5 matching bases give a weak D call of TRBD2. CDR1 and CDR2 (MNHEY, SVGAGI) derive from the germline V gene. V and J are truncated by 0 bases and 4 bases respectively, leaving an intervening sequence of 8 bases. The CDR3 covers 14 residues, taking in both the cysteine and the phenylalanine. Just CDR3 DNA is preserved here, 42 bases in frame from base 1.